This entry lists 27 T cell receptor beta chains sequenced from one sample in a study of T cells in Graves' hyperthyroidism and ophthalmopathy. Template material for amplifying TCR beta CDR3 regions consisted of RNA transcripts. RT-PCR in the first round (using the HTBI primer set) targeted the TCR CDR3. TCRdb re-called the multiplex PCR reads with MiXCR, one entry per CDR3 protein. The table shows hundreds of thousands of distinct CDR3 sequences, with roughly 15% occurring only once. Sequenced: blood. The source is a woman aged 25 to 39 with Graves' hyperthyroidism.

Regarding this clonotype: One junction end does not reproduce the germline sequence, and a read error may be involved. In DNA form, the CDR3 reads TGCAGCGGCCTGGGGGGACAGGACTACAATGAGCGGTTCTTC. This gives the protein CSGLGGQDYNERFF. The chain recombines TRBV29-1 with TRBJ2-1, with TRBD1 matching 8 bases. The CDR3 extends over 14 amino acids. Germline lookup yields CDR1 SQVTM and CDR2 ANQGSEA.

The genes are TRBV29-1 and TRBJ2-7, with 8 positions matching TRBD2. The CDR3 loop spans 13 amino acids. The V gene end was trimmed by 4 bases and the J gene end by 2 bases; junction bases not matched to a gene: 4. In germline, CDR1 is SQVTM, CDR2 ANQGSEA. The CDR3 spells CSVVAGRAYEQYF. The DNA of the CDR3 is TGCAGCGTTGTTGCCGGGAGGGCCTACGAGCAGTACTTC.

This clonotype was detected only a few times. The CDR3 bases are TGTGCCAGCAGCTTAGCATGGGGGAACATGAACACTGAAGCTTTCTTT. Its translation is CASSLAWGNMNTEAFF. The chain is built from TRBV7-2 and TRBJ1-1; TRBD1 is a possible D gene (5 bases). CDR1 is SGHTA, CDR2 FQGNSA, per germline. The CDR3 runs to 16 residues. V lost 0 bases and J lost 0, with 11 bases in between.

This clonotype was seen many times. The chain uses TRBV28 and TRBJ2-7, with unresolved D. Trimming left V 1 base short and J 3 bases short, with 1 base between. Germline V gives CDR1 MDHEN, CDR2 SYDVKM. This CDR3 region has 11 residues. The DNA of the CDR3 is TGTGCCAGCAGTTTATACTACGAGCAGTACTTC. It is translated as CASSLYYEQYF.

This clonotype was observed at least ten times. The chain joins TRBV7-2 to TRBJ2-3, with D perhaps TRBD2 (5 bases). The CDR3 covers 13 residues. V lost 2 bases and J lost 4, with 7 bases in between. Germline assignment: CDR1 SGHTA and CDR2 FQGNSA. The CDR3 DNA reads TGTGCCAGCAGCTTACTAGCCGCAGATACGCAGTATTTT. This sequence encodes CASSLLAADTQYF.

This clonotype has ten or more counts. The chain has TRBV28 and TRBJ2-1; D not certain. V dropped 6 bases and J dropped 2 bases, with 8 bases sitting between them. From germline, CDR1 is MDHEN and CDR2 SYDVKM. This CDR3 contains 13 residues. The CDR3 loop is CASRVGTYNEQFF. CDR3 in DNA: TGTGCCAGCAGGGTAGGAACCTACAATGAGCAGTTCTTC.

This clonotype has a count of ten or more. The V call is TRBV25-1, the J call TRBJ2-3; D is unclear. The CDR3 length is 12 residues. Germline CDR1 is MGHDK and CDR2 is SYGVNS. Deletions cut 4 bases from V and 2 bases from J, with 4 bases between. CDR3 sequence: CASSVYTDTQYF. CDR3 in DNA: TGTGCCAGCAGTGTATACACAGATACGCAGTATTTT.

Comments on this clonotype: One end of the junction varies from germline; a read error may be responsible. The chain recombines TRBV27 with TRBJ2-1, with 9 positions matching TRBD2. CDR1 and CDR2 from the germline V gene are MNHEY and SMNVEV (reference sequence). This CDR3 has 13 residues. CDR3 protein: CAGSAGGYNEQFF. The CDR3 coding sequence is TGTGCCGGCAGCGCGGGAGGGTACAATGAGCAGTTCTTC.

The table lists this clonotype with a few counts. A much larger clone lies a single base off, so this may be a read error. The gene calls are TRBV14 and TRBJ2-1, with D hard to call. This CDR3 contains 13 residues. V lost 0 bases and J lost 6, with 6 bases in between. Germline-derived CDR1 and CDR2 are SGHDN and FVKESK. CDR3 sequence: CASSQETFNEQFF. CDR3 nucleotides: TGTGCCAGCAGCCAAGAAACCTTCAATGAGCAGTTCTTC.

CDR3 protein: CASSSRDRADNEQFF. The CDR3 nucleotides read TGTGCCAGCAGTTCTAGGGACAGGGCGGACAATGAGCAGTTCTTC. The V call is TRBV6-5, the J call TRBJ2-1; 9 nucleotides line up with TRBD1. V shed 4 bases, J shed 5 bases, and the junction held 6 bases outside the gene matches. The CDR3 runs 15 residues. Germline V gene lookup returns CDR1 MNHEY and CDR2 SVGAGI.

V usage is TRBV28 and J usage is TRBJ1-2; 7 bases are a match to TRBD1. Germline assignment: CDR1 MDHEN and CDR2 SYDVKM. The CDR3 spans 14 residues. V lost 4 bases, J lost 5 bases, and 7 bases stayed unmatched. The CDR3: CASSSGTVKYGYTF. CDR3 coding DNA: TGTGCCAGCAGTTCCGGGACAGTAAAATATGGCTACACCTTC.

Worth noting for this clonotype: The conserved final phenylalanine or tryptophan is absent from the CDR3, which likely points to a read error. The DNA of the CDR3 is TGTGCCAGCAGTTTGTCGACCGGGGGAGCCAACACTGAAGCTTTCTCT. This encodes CASSLSTGGANTEAFS. V gene TRBV28 combines with J gene TRBJ1-1; the D gene is possibly TRBD1 (5 bases). The V gene's germline CDR1 is MDHEN and CDR2 SYDVKM. The CDR3 totals 16 residues. V lost 3 bases and J lost 2, with 16 bases in between.

This rearrangement joins TRBV12-5 to TRBJ2-3; possibly TRBD1 or TRBD2 for D (6 bases each). V was shortened by 1 base and J by 4 bases, with 24 bases between the two germline ends. This CDR3 contains 19 residues. Per germline, CDR1 LGHNT and CDR2 FRNRAP. CDR3 sequence (DNA): TGTGCTAGTGGTTTGGAAAAGGGGGGAGCCCCCTTTTTAGCAGATACGCAGTATTTT. Protein product: CASGLEKGGAPFLADTQYF. Filled out from reference TRBV12-5 and TRBJ2-3, the complete variable domain reads DARVTQTPRHKVTEMGQEVTMRCQPILGHNTVFWYRQTMMQGLELLAYFRNRAPLDDSGMPKDRFSAEMPDATLATLKIQPSEPRDSAVYFCASGLEKGGAPFLADTQYFGPGTRLTVL.

This clonotype has just a few counts. This sequence joins TRBV25-1 and TRBJ2-7; TRBD1 matches 10 bases. Trimming took 8 bases from V and 2 from J; bases not matched to a gene: 6. CDR1 and CDR2 (germline): MGHDK, SYGVNS. The CDR3 is 14 amino acids. In nucleotides, the CDR3 is TGTGCCAGCGGTACCGGGACAGGGGCCTACGAGCAGTACTTC. This sequence encodes CASGTGTGAYEQYF.

This clonotype was seen repeatedly, ten times or more. In DNA, the CDR3 is TGTGCCAGCAGTGAAGCTCGAGGAAGCAATCAGCCCCAGCATTTT. Translated, it gives CASSEARGSNQPQHF. The rearrangement uses TRBV2 and TRBJ1-5; no clear D gene. The CDR3 runs 15 residues. Germline-derived CDR1 and CDR2 are SNHLY and FYNNEI. V lost 0 bases, J lost 1 base, and 7 bases lay in between.

Notes on this clonotype: A much bigger clone sits one base away, suggesting this may be a read error. The chain recombines TRBV27 with TRBJ1-1; D is undetermined. Germline values: CDR1 MNHEY, CDR2 SMNVEV (reference sequence). CDR3 length: 13 residues. V dropped 5 bases and J dropped 4 bases, with 11 bases sitting between them. The CDR3 is CASSAQMSTEAFF. The DNA for the CDR3 is TGTGCCAGCAGTGCCCAAATGAGCACTGAAGCTTTCTTT.

The table lists this clonotype with many counts. The chain has TRBV28 and TRBJ2-1, with D perhaps matching TRBD1 (5 bases). The ends were cut back, 5 bases at V and 7 bases at J, with 12 bases in the middle. The germline V gene encodes CDR1 MDHEN and CDR2 SYDVKM. The CDR3 contains 13 residues. The CDR3 bases are TGTGCCAGCAGTCCGTCGACAGTTAATGAGCAGTTCTTC. Its protein product is CASSPSTVNEQFF.

This chain connects TRBV15 to TRBJ2-7; D is undetermined. The CDR3 spans 14 residues. From germline, CDR1 is LNHNV and CDR2 YYDKDF (reference sequence). The V end was cut by 0 bases, the J end by 5 bases, with 11 bases between. In DNA, the CDR3 is TGTGCCACCAGCAGAGATCGGAGTGTAAACGAGCAGTACTTC. Protein product: CATSRDRSVNEQYF.

This clonotype was observed a few times. The rearrangement links TRBV9 to TRBJ2-7; possible D gene TRBD2, 7 bases. The germline gives CDR1 SGDLS, CDR2 YYNGEE. V lost 0 bases and J 6 bases, leaving 13 bases between the germline ends. The CDR3 runs 14 residues. The CDR3 region is CASSVEGGGSEQYF. In nucleotides, the CDR3 is TGTGCCAGCAGCGTAGAAGGGGGGGGCTCCGAGCAGTACTTC.

This clonotype showed up many times. The V gene is TRBV2, the J gene TRBJ2-7; TRBD2 matches at 8 bases. V trimming: 7 bases; J trimming: 4 bases; junction bases outside the gene matches: 9. This CDR3 spans 14 amino acids. The germline CDR1 and CDR2 sequences are SNHLY and FYNNEI. The CDR3 is CASTLAGGPYEQYF. CDR3 DNA sequence: TGTGCCAGCACTCTAGCGGGTGGGCCGTACGAGCAGTACTTC.

This clonotype was counted many times. This chain connects TRBV2 to TRBJ2-7; the match to TRBD2 covers 11 bases. V was pared by 5 bases and J by 3 bases, with 3 bases of the junction left unmatched. Per the germline V gene, CDR1 is SNHLY and CDR2 is FYNNEI. The CDR3 extends over 14 amino acids. CDR3 amino acids: CASSILAGDYEQYF. The DNA of the CDR3 is TGTGCCAGCAGTATACTAGCGGGGGACTACGAGCAGTACTTC.

This clonotype was observed a handful of times. The V gene is TRBV11-2, the J gene TRBJ2-7; D remains ambiguous. V was shortened by 3 bases and J by 0 bases, with 9 bases between the two germline ends. CDR1 SGHAT and CDR2 FQNNGV come from the germline V gene. This CDR3 is 14 amino acids long. CDR3 in amino acids: CASSFGLNSYEQYF. The CDR3 nucleotides are TGTGCCAGCAGCTTCGGTTTAAACTCCTACGAGCAGTACTTC.

This clonotype has a handful of counts. CDR3 sequence (DNA): TGTGCCAGTAGTATAGGGTTTGGGGGGCCCACAGATACGCAGTATTTT. It encodes CASSIGFGGPTDTQYF. V is TRBV19 and J is TRBJ2-3; D may be TRBD1 or TRBD2 (6 bases each). Trimming removed 1 base at V and 2 bases at J, with 13 bases between. The CDR3 spans 16 residues. Per germline, CDR1 LNHDA and CDR2 SQIVND (reference sequence).

This rearrangement joins TRBV25-1 to TRBJ1-3; D gene unclear. The CDR3 spans 16 residues. V was pared by 2 bases and J by 0 bases, with 11 bases between. Per the germline V gene, CDR1 is MGHDK and CDR2 is SYGVNS. CDR3 amino acids: CASSERQLFSGNTIYF. In DNA form, the CDR3 reads TGTGCCAGCAGTGAAAGGCAGCTATTCTCTGGAAACACCATATATTTT.

The table lists this clonotype with a few counts. J is TRBJ2-7 and V is TRBV20-1; perhaps D is TRBD1 or TRBD2 (5 bases each). Germline loops: CDR1 DFQATT, CDR2 SNEGSKA (reference sequence). The CDR3 is made up of 15 amino acids. V lost 0 bases to trimming and J lost 3 bases, with 15 bases between them. CDR3 sequence reads: CSARDPLGPGYEQYF. The CDR3 DNA reads TGCAGTGCTAGAGATCCTCTGGGACCCGGCTACGAGCAGTACTTC.

This clonotype turned up a few times. This chain joins TRBV20-1 and TRBJ1-2; D is ambiguous. The CDR3 covers 12 residues. V was pared by 4 bases and J by 7 bases, with 13 bases between. CDR1 DFQATT and CDR2 SNEGSKA come from the germline V gene (reference sequence). CDR3 nucleotides: TGCAGTGCTAACAACCCCTACAGTGGCTACACCTTC. It translates to CSANNPYSGYTF.

This clonotype has a count of ten or more. V gene TRBV28 combines with J gene TRBJ1-5, with D tentatively TRBD1 (5 bases). The CDR3 has 15 amino acids. CDR1 is MDHEN, CDR2 SYDVKM, per germline. V was cut by 2 bases and J by 2 bases, with 10 bases left in between. The chain's CDR3 is CASSLTGARNQPQHF. In DNA, the CDR3 is TGTGCCAGCAGTTTAACAGGAGCGCGCAATCAGCCCCAGCATTTT.